This paragraph covers one T cell receptor (beta chain) sequence. The sample comes from a study of blood T cell repertoires in COVID-19. The data were produced by immunoSEQ multiplex PCR, yet TCRdb's version contains in-frame clones alone and is incomplete. The sample includes 220,000 or so clones, 86% of them seen just once. Donors were grouped by their self-reported clinical history. This CDR3 is built from 12 residues. Germline CDR1 and CDR2: KGHDR and SFDVKD. Trimming stripped 5 bases from V and 4 bases from J, with 6 bases between. V is TRBV24-1 and J is TRBJ2-3, with a tentative D call TRBD2 (6 bases). Source material: PBMCs or T cells enriched from blood (not recorded which). This sequence originates from a woman aged 45-59 years who had recovered from COVID-19. CDR3 nucleotide sequence: TGTGCCACCAGTGCGGGGGCAGATACGCAGTATTTT. This encodes CATSAGADTQYF.